This paragraph reports one T cell receptor (beta chain). The target antigen is unknown. Unique molecular identifiers were incorporated during preparation of the TCRbeta library. Via MiXCR, TCRdb re-called the PCR reads, giving one row per CDR3 protein. The sample yields 750,000 to 950,000 distinct CDR3 sequences, roughly 16% seen once. This sample was taken from a study of T-cell reconstitution after alpha-beta-depleted transplantation in children. Study results and limitations: T-cell counts and diversity were attributed mostly to newly produced T cells one year after transplant. Where alpha-beta T cells came from about two months after transplant was reportedly several hundred expanded graft clones.

V was clipped by 5 bases and J by 6 bases, with 25 bases between them. CDR3 length: 18 residues. CDR1 and CDR2 (germline): SNHLY, FYNNEI. The clonotype comes from a male patient aged 10 to 17 who had a stem cell transplant for acute lymphoblastic leukemia, so the T cells may come from the graft donor. Here the sequenced sample was PBMCs, mostly from graft donor cells, taken 360 days after TCRalphabeta/CD19-depleted stem cell transplant. The chain is built from TRBV2 and TRBJ1-4, with D possibly matching TRBD1 (6 bases). This CDR3 is CASSPKGGTASNDEKLFF. As DNA, the CDR3 is TGTGCCAGCAGTCCGAAAGGGGGGACGGCCTCTAATGATGAAAAACTGTTTTTT.